These 30 T cell receptor beta chains share one sample of origin, sequenced in a study of molecular identifiers for immune sequencing clone quantification. TCRdb analysed the PCR reads with MiXCR anew, one entry per CDR3 protein. Seen here are about 10,000 distinct CDR3 sequences, roughly 18% observed once, and the top ten hold approximately 1.5%. Sequencing input: naive CD8+ T cells from blood, with Jurkat cell RNA spiked in. Subset of the sample: FACS-sorted CD8+CD4-CCR7+CD45RA+ naive T cells. The receptor source for this set is a human donor in good health. Some libraries in this study had Jurkat cell RNA spiked in.

The V and J genes are TRBV4-1 and TRBJ2-7, with D tentatively TRBD1 (6 bases). V shed 3 bases and J shed 1 base, with 10 bases lying between them. The CDR3 totals 14 residues. Germline CDR1 and CDR2: MGHRA and YSYEKL. In DNA, the CDR3 is TGCGCCAGCAGCCAGTGGGACAATTCCTACGAGCAGTACTTC. Encoded protein: CASSQWDNSYEQYF.

The chain links TRBV5-1 to TRBJ1-6; tentatively, D is TRBD1 (5 bases). Looked up from germline, CDR1 is SGHRS and CDR2 is YFSETQ. Trimming stripped 0 bases from V and 7 bases from J, with 5 bases between. The CDR3 has 13 residues. CDR3 in amino acids: CASSLAGNSPLHF. CDR3 DNA sequence: TGCGCCAGCAGCTTGGCAGGGAATTCACCCCTCCACTTT.

This clonotype was recorded at least ten times. The CDR3 ends on some other residue instead of the conserved phenylalanine or tryptophan, so this is likely a read error. The DNA is left out, because the CDR3 cannot be placed on it with certainty; the CDR3 is given as TCRdb lists it. This chain links TRBV20-1 with TRBJ1-6; TRBD1, the table's D call, lacks a check against the DNA. CDR1 and CDR2 from the germline V gene are DFQATT and SNEGSKA (reference sequence). Inclusive of both ends, the CDR3 amounts to 15 amino acids. CDR3 sequence reads: CSARDKNQPGHRAGA.

There are many counts of this clonotype. The chain carries TRBV28 and TRBJ1-2; D is undetermined. Trimming took 2 bases from V and 3 from J, leaving 10 bases between them. CDR1 MDHEN and CDR2 SYDVKM come from the germline V gene. CDR3 length: 14 residues. In DNA, the CDR3 is TGTGCCAGCAGTTTAATGCCGAGGGACTATGGCTACACCTTC. This sequence encodes CASSLMPRDYGYTF.

Points on this clonotype: Just one base apart from a much larger clone, this may be a read error. V gene TRBV28 combines with J gene TRBJ1-1; D is unclear. The CDR3 length is 12 residues. Germline V gene data show CDR1 as MDHEN and CDR2 as SYDVKM. The CDR3 DNA reads as TGTGCCAGCAGTTTAGTGCGGGAAGAAGCTCTCTTT. As protein: CASSLVREEALF. Complete variable domain (other parts from reference TRBV28 and TRBJ1-1): DVKVTQSSRYLVKRTGEKVFLECVQDMDHENMFWYRQDPGLGLRLIYFSYDVKMKEKGDIPEGYSVSREKKERFSLILESASTNQTSMYLCASSLVREEALFGQGTRLTVV.

This clonotype is medium-sized. The chain employs TRBV20-1 and TRBJ2-7; weak D call: TRBD1 (6 bases). The V and J ends lost 0 bases and 0 bases respectively, with 12 bases between them. Germline CDR1 is DFQATT and CDR2 is SNEGSKA (reference sequence). The length of the CDR3 is 15 residues. Written as DNA, the CDR3 is TGCAGTGCTAGAGATCAGGGGCGAAGCTCCTACGAGCAGTACTTC. It is translated as CSARDQGRSSYEQYF.

This CDR3 is CASSQGAGDYEQYF. The CDR3 bases are TGTGCCAGCAGCCAAGGGGCCGGAGACTACGAGCAGTACTTC. The chain recombines TRBV3-1 with TRBJ2-7; D ambiguous. Germline values: CDR1 LGHDT, CDR2 YNNKEL (reference sequence). The CDR3 covers 14 residues. V lost 1 base, J lost 3 bases, and 10 bases lay in between.

As concerns this clonotype: A much larger clone lies one base from this, so it may be a read error. The rearrangement links TRBV28 to TRBJ2-7; TRBD2 matches 7 bases. J lost 0 bases, V lost 10 bases, and 12 bases had no gene match. Germline loops: CDR1 MDHEN, CDR2 SYDVKM. The CDR3 covers 15 residues. The CDR3 region is CANSLAAASSYEQYF. In nucleotides, the CDR3 is TGTGCCAACAGCCTAGCGGCCGCCAGCTCCTACGAGCAGTACTTC.

About this clonotype itself: Just one base apart from a much larger clone, this may be a read error. The gene calls are TRBV2 and TRBJ2-1; 7 bases are a match to TRBD2. The CDR3 covers 18 residues. Germline CDR1 SNHLY, CDR2 FYNNEI. DNA for the CDR3: TGTGCCAGCAGTGAATCCCCCCGACTAGCTATGGGCTACAATGAGCAGTCCTTC. Residues: CASSESPRLAMGYNEQSF.

The rearrangement uses TRBV6-2 or TRBV6-3 and TRBJ2-3; 13 bases map to TRBD2. This CDR3 is built from 15 residues. Germline trimming cut 2 bases from V and 6 bases from J; bases unmatched to any gene: 2. CDR1 is MNHEY, CDR2 SVGEGT, per germline. CDR3 nucleotide sequence: TGTGCCAGCAGTTACGGGACTAGCGGGATTGATACGCAGTATTTT. Translation gives CASSYGTSGIDTQYF.

The chain is built from TRBV5-6 and TRBJ2-7; D might be TRBD1 (6 bases). CDR1 is SGHDT, CDR2 YYEEEE, per germline. Between the trimmed V and J ends, which lost 2 bases and 7 bases, there was a span of 13 bases. The CDR3 loop spans 13 amino acids. CDR3: CASSFGQNWEQYF. The CDR3 region has the DNA TGTGCCAGCAGCTTCGGACAGAATTGGGAGCAGTACTTC.

The V gene is TRBV20-1, the J gene TRBJ2-1; perhaps D is TRBD1 or TRBD2 (5 bases each). CDR1 is DFQATT and CDR2 is SNEGSKA in the germline V gene (reference sequence). The V end was cut by 5 bases, the J end by 16 bases, with 27 bases between. This CDR3 is built from 14 residues. The CDR3 region is CSASNIWGGGENFF. CDR3 DNA sequence: TGCAGTGCTTCTAACATTTGGGGTGGGGGAGAAAACTTCTTC.

Notes on this clonotype: A much larger clonotype is one base distant, so this may be a read error. The gene calls are TRBV18 and TRBJ2-1; D not resolved. Germline lookup yields CDR1 KGHSH and CDR2 LQKENI. The CDR3 is 12 amino acids. The CDR3 DNA reads TGTGCCAGCTCACCCCTTGGTAATGAGCAGCTCTTC. It is translated as CASSPLGNEQLF.

By sample share, this clonotype is medium-sized. The rearrangement links TRBV6-6 to TRBJ1-1; D is possibly TRBD1 (5 bases). V gave up 0 bases and J gave up 4 bases, with 18 bases separating them. From germline, CDR1 is MNHNY and CDR2 SVGAGI (reference sequence). The CDR3 is 17 amino acids. This chain's CDR3 is CASSYSPAGGVSTEAFF. The CDR3 nucleotides are TGTGCCAGCAGTTACTCCCCCGCCGGGGGAGTTAGCACTGAAGCTTTCTTT.

This clonotype is termed medium-sized. This sequence joins TRBV7-2 and TRBJ2-1; D not certain. Germline loops: CDR1 SGHTA, CDR2 FQGNSA. Trimming pared 3 bases from V and 7 bases from J, leaving 13 bases between. This CDR3 contains 14 residues. Written as DNA, the CDR3 is TGTGCCAGCAGCTTGAATCTTGGATCGAATGAGCAGTTCTTC. It is translated as CASSLNLGSNEQFF.

This clonotype showed up many times. The chain combines TRBV19 with TRBJ2-7; D unclear. CDR1 and CDR2 (germline): LNHDA, SQIVND (reference sequence). The CDR3 loop spans 15 amino acids. Trimming pared 0 bases from V and 0 bases from J, leaving 9 bases between. The CDR3 loop is CASSIDPRSSYEQYF. As DNA, the CDR3 is TGTGCCAGTAGTATAGATCCCAGGAGCTCCTACGAGCAGTACTTC.

As regards this clonotype: This clone may be a read error of a much larger clone one base away. In nucleotides, the CDR3 is TGTGCCAGCGACCCTATTCCCGGCGGGAGCGGCACTGAAACTTTCTTT. The encoded protein is CASDPIPGGSGTETFF. This chain joins TRBV2 and TRBJ1-1; D is undetermined. CDR3 length: 16 amino acids. Germline CDR1 SNHLY, CDR2 FYNNEI.

With regard to this clonotype: This may stem from a read error, because a much larger clone lies one nucleotide away. The chain couples TRBV2 to TRBJ2-1; 7 nucleotides align to TRBD2. The junction had 13 bases not matched to a gene; V was cut back by 2 bases and J by 3 bases. The CDR3 loop spans 18 amino acids. Germline-derived CDR1 and CDR2 are SNHLY and FYNNEI. CDR3 DNA sequence: TGTGCCAGCAGTGAATCCCTCCGACTAGCTATGGGCTACAATGAGCAGTTCTTC. Protein sequence: CASSESLRLAMGYNEQFF.

This sequence joins TRBV6-2 or TRBV6-3 and TRBJ2-3, with a tentative D call TRBD2 (6 bases). V lost 8 bases, J lost 2 bases, and 20 bases lay in between. The CDR3 runs 16 residues. Germline values: CDR1 MNHEY, CDR2 SVGEGT. This chain's CDR3 is CASPGPLAEITDTQYF. The CDR3 DNA reads as TGTGCCAGCCCAGGGCCGTTAGCGGAGATCACAGATACGCAGTATTTT.

This clonotype is labeled as medium-sized (0.01 to 0.1%). The V call is TRBV7-2, the J call TRBJ2-3, with 11 nucleotides matching TRBD2. Germline assignment: CDR1 SGHTA and CDR2 FQGNSA. Trimming at V came to 2 bases and at J to 6 bases, leaving 10 bases not matched to a gene. The CDR3 is made up of 17 amino acids. This CDR3 reads CASSLRTSGPLADTQYF. The CDR3 DNA reads TGTGCCAGCAGCTTAAGGACTAGCGGGCCTCTCGCGGATACGCAGTATTTT. Complete variable domain (other parts from reference TRBV7-2 and TRBJ2-3): GAGVSQSPSNKVTEKGKDVELRCDPISGHTALYWYRQSLGQGLEFLIYFQGNSAPDKSGLPSDRFSAERTGGSVSTLTIQRTQQEDSAVYLCASSLRTSGPLADTQYFGPGTRLTVL.

The sample holds a few counts of this clonotype. With a much larger clone just one base away, this may be a read error. The chain uses TRBV7-6 and TRBJ2-5; possibly TRBD2 for D (6 bases). Germline lookup yields CDR1 SGHVS and CDR2 FNYEAQ. This CDR3 contains 15 residues. CDR3 sequence (DNA): TGTTCCAGCAGCTTATCGGTGGGGACTGAAGAGACCCAGTACTTC. This codes for CSSSLSVGTEETQYF.

This clonotype was counted between two and nine times. V gene TRBV5-1 combines with J gene TRBJ2-2, with D tentatively TRBD1 or TRBD2 (5 bases each). Germline V gives CDR1 SGHRS, CDR2 YFSETQ. Trimming left V 4 bases short and J 4 bases short, with 26 bases between. The CDR3 is made up of 19 amino acids. The CDR3 reads CASSPNFGTHPRSTGELFF. In nucleotides, the CDR3 is TGCGCCAGCAGCCCGAATTTCGGGACCCACCCTCGGAGCACCGGGGAGCTGTTTTTT.

By proportion, this clonotype is medium-sized. V gene TRBV7-9 combines with J gene TRBJ2-6; no clear D gene. Trimming shortened V by 4 bases and J by 2 bases, and 21 bases separated the two germline ends. Germline CDR1 SEHNR, CDR2 FQNEAQ (reference sequence). The CDR3 has 19 residues. The CDR3 nucleotides are TGTGCCAGCAGCTCCTTCCAAGGAAAGAAGGGTACTGGGGCCAACGTCCTGACTTTC. Translated, it gives CASSSFQGKKGTGANVLTF.

This clonotype was seen many times. The chain has TRBV5-5 and TRBJ2-5; the D is unclear. Looked up from germline, CDR1 is SGHKS and CDR2 is YYEKEE (reference sequence). V gave up 1 base and J gave up 2 bases, with 9 bases separating them. There are 14 residues in the CDR3. The CDR3 loop reads CASSLSPGQETQYF. CDR3 sequence (DNA): TGTGCCAGCAGCTTGTCGCCAGGACAAGAGACCCAGTACTTC. The full variable domain, completed using reference TRBV5-5 and TRBJ2-5, is DAGVTQSPTHLIKTRGQQVTLRCSPISGHKSVSWYQQVLGQGPQFIFQYYEKEERGRGNFPDRFSARQFPNYSSELNVNALLLGDSALYLCASSLSPGQETQYFGPGTRLLVL.

This clonotype has a count of ten or more. The J gene is TRBJ2-2, the V gene TRBV7-9; D uncertain. CDR3 length: 12 residues. V dropped 1 base and J dropped 6 bases, with 3 bases sitting between them. Germline V CDR1 and CDR2: SEHNR, FQNEAQ (reference sequence). The CDR3: CASSLGSGELFF. The CDR3 DNA is TGTGCCAGCAGCTTAGGGTCCGGGGAGCTGTTTTTT.

This clonotype appeared a few times. A read error is possible here, since a much larger clone lies one base away. The CDR3 DNA sequence: TGTGCCAGTAGTAGGGACATCGCCTACGAGCAGCACTTC. This translates into CASSRDIAYEQHF. The rearrangement joins TRBV19 to TRBJ2-7, with D perhaps matching TRBD1 (6 bases). CDR1 LNHDA and CDR2 SQIVND come from the germline V gene (reference sequence). This CDR3 is built from 13 residues.

Many counts were recorded for this clonotype. The CDR3 sequence is CASSYLLKGIEQFF. Here the CDR3 DNA reads TGTGCCAGCAGTTACCTGCTGAAAGGAATCGAGCAGTTCTTC. The chain couples TRBV6-2 or TRBV6-3 to TRBJ2-1; D call uncertain. The CDR3 spans 14 residues. Trimming cost V 2 bases and J 10 bases, with 15 bases left between them. Germline V CDR1 and CDR2: MNHEY, SVGEGT.

Details on this clonotype: A much larger clone lies a single base off, so this may be a read error. This chain links TRBV30 with TRBJ2-7; 8 bases are shared with TRBD2. The germline V gene has CDR1 GTSNPN and CDR2 SVGIG (reference sequence). The CDR3 contains 14 residues. The CDR3 region is CAWSPGLAGDEQCF. CDR3 nucleotides: TGTGCCTGGAGTCCCGGACTAGCCGGTGACGAGCAGTGCTTC. Complete variable domain (other parts from reference TRBV30 and TRBJ2-7): SQTIHQWPATLVQPVGSPLSLECTVEGTSNPNLYWYRQAAGRGLQLLFYSVGIGQISSEVPQNLSASRPQDRQFILSSKKLLLSDSGFYLCAWSPGLAGDEQCFGPGTRLTVT.

Note on this clonotype: Possible read error: a much larger clone is one base away. The chain employs TRBV24-1 and TRBJ2-3; D gene uncertain. Deletions cut 2 bases from V and 0 bases from J, with 11 bases between. This CDR3 has 16 amino acids. Germline V CDR1 and CDR2: KGHDR, SFDVKD. The CDR3 sequence is CATSDWRVASTDTQYF. The CDR3 DNA is TGTGCCACCAGTGATTGGAGAGTGGCTAGCACAGATACGCAGTATTTT.

By proportion, this clonotype is medium-sized. CDR3 loop: CASSPSPTGSYTDTQYF. Written as DNA, the CDR3 is TGTGCCAGTAGTCCTTCTCCGACCGGAAGCTACACAGATACGCAGTATTTT. This chain links TRBV19 with TRBJ2-3; D call uncertain. V was cut by 5 bases and J by 2 bases, with 20 bases left in between. CDR1 is LNHDA, CDR2 SQIVND, per germline (reference sequence). CDR3 length: 17 residues.